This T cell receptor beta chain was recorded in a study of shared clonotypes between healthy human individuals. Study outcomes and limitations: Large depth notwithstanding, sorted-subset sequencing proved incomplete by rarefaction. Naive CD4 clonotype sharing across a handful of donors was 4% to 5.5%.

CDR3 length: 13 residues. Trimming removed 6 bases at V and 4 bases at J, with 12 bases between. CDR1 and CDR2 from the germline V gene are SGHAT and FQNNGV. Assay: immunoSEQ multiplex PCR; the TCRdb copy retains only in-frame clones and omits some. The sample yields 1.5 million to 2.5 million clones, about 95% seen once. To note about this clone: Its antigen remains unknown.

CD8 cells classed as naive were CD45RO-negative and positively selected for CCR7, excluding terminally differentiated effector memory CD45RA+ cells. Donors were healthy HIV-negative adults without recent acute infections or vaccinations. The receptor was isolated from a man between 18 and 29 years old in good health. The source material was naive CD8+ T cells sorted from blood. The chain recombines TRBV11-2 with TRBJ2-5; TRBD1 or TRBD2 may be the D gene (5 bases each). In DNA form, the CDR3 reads TGTGCCAGCAGTCCAGCTGGGGGAGAGACCCAGTACTTC. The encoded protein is CASSPAGGETQYF. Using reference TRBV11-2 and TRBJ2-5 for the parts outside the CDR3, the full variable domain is EAGVAQSPRYKIIEKRQSVAFWCNPISGHATLYWYQQILGQGPKLLIQFQNNGVVDDSQLPKDRFSAERLKGVDSTLKIQPAKLEDSAVYLCASSPAGGETQYFGPGTRLLVL.